This TCR beta chain emerged from a study of control samples from healthy donors and cancer patients. The repertoire was sequenced with immunoSEQ multiplex PCR; TCRdb's copy has only in-frame clones and lacks some. The profile covers over 85,000 clones, with 88% appearing a single time and about 3.9% taken by the ten largest. The CDR3 runs to 12 residues. V was shortened by 3 bases and J by 11 bases, with 11 bases between the two germline ends. Germline lookup yields CDR1 LGHDT and CDR2 YNNKEL (reference sequence). The chain has TRBV3-1 (or the pseudogene TRBV3-2) and TRBJ2-1; the D is unclear. Sequencing was performed on PBMCs. This clonotype was sampled from a woman aged 55-75 years with lung cancer. The CDR3 here is CASSHAGHKQFF. CDR3 bases: TGTGCCAGCAGCCACGCCGGGCATAAGCAGTTCTTC.